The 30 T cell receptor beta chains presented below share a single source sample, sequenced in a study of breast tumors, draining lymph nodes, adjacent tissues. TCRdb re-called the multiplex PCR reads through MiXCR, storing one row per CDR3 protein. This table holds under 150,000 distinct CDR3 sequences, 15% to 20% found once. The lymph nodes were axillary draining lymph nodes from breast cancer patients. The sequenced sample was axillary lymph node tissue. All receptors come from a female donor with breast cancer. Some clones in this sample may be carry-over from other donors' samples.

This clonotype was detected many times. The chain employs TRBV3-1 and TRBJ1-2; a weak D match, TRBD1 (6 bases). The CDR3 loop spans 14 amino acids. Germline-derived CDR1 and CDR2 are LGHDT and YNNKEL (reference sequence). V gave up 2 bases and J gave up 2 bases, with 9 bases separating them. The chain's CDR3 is CASSQPGGNYGYTF. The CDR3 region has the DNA TGTGCCAGCAGCCAACCCGGGGGCAACTATGGCTACACCTTC. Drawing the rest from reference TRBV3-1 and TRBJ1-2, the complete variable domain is DTAVSQTPKYLVTQMGNDKSIKCEQNLGHDTMYWYKQDSKKFLKIMFSYNNKELIINETVPNRFSPKSPDKAHLNLHINSLELGDSAVYFCASSQPGGNYGYTFGSGTRLTVV.

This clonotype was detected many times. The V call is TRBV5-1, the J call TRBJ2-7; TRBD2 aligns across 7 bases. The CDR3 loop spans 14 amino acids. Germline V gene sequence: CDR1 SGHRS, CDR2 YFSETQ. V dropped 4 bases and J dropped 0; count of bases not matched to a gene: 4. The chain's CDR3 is CASSPGTTSYEQYF. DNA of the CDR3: TGCGCCAGCAGCCCAGGGACTACCTCCTACGAGCAGTACTTC.

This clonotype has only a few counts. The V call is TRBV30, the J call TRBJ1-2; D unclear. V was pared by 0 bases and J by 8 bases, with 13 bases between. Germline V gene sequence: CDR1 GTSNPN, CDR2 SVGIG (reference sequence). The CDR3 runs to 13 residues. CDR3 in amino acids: CAWSVSHLDGYTF. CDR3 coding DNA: TGTGCCTGGAGTGTTAGCCACCTGGACGGCTACACCTTC.

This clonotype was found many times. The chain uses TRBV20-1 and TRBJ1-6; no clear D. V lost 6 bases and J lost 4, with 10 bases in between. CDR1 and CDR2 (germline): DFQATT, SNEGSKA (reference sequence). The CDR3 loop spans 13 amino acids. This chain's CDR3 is CSASVDYNSPLHF. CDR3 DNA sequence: TGCAGTGCATCGGTCGATTATAATTCACCCCTCCACTTT.

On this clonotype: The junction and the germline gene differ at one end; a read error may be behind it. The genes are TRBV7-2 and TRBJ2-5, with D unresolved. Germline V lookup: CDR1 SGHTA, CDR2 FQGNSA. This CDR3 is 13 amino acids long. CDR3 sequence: CASRPGREETQYF. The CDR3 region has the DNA TGCGCCAGCAGACCCGGACGGGAAGAGACCCAGTACTTC. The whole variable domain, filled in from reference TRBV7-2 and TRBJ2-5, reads GAGVSQSPSNKVTEKGKDVELRCDPISGHTALYWYRQSLGQGLEFLIYFQGNSAPDKSGLPSDRFSAERTGGSVSTLTIQRTQQEDSAVYLCASRPGREETQYFGPGTRLLVL.

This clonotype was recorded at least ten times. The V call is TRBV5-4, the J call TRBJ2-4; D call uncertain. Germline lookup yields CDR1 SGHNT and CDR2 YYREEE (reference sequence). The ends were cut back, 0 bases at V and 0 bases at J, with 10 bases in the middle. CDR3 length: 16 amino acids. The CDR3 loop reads CASSLDLNQAKNIQYF. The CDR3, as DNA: TGTGCCAGCAGCTTGGATCTTAACCAAGCCAAAAACATTCAGTACTTC.

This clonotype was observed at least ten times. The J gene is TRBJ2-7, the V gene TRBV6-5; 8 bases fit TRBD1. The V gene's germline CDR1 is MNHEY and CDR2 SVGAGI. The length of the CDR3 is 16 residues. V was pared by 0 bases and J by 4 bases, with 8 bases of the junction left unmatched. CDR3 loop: CASSYSFPGGLYEQYF. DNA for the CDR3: TGTGCCAGCAGTTACTCGTTCCCAGGGGGCCTTTACGAGCAGTACTTC.

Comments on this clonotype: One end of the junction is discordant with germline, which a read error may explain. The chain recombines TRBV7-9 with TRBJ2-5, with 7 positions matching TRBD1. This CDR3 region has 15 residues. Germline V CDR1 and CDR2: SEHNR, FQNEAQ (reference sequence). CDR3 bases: TGTGCCCGCAGTGCAGCAGAGGGGGCTCAAGAGACCCAGTACTTC. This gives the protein CARSAAEGAQETQYF.

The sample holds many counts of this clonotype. The DNA of the CDR3 is TGCAGTGCTAGCGTGCGGGATGAGCAGTTCTTC. Residues: CSASVRDEQFF. The chain carries TRBV20-1 and TRBJ2-1; D perhaps matches TRBD2 (5 bases). The CDR3 loop spans 11 amino acids. Trimming shortened V by 3 bases and J by 8 bases, and 8 bases separated the two germline ends. Germline CDR1 is DFQATT and CDR2 is SNEGSKA (reference sequence).

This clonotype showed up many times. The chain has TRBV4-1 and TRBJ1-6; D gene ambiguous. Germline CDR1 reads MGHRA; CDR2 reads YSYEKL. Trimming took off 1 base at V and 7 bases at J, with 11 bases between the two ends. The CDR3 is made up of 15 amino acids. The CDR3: CASSQGLSRNSPLHF. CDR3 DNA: TGCGCCAGCAGCCAAGGCCTATCACGGAATTCACCCCTCCACTTT.

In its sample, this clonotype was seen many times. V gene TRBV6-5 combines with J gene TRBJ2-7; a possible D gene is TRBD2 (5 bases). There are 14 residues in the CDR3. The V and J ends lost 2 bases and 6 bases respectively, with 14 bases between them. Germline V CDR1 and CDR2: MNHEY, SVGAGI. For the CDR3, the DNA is TGTGCCAGCAGTTACGGGCGGGCGGATCCCGAGCAGTACTTC. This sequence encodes CASSYGRADPEQYF.

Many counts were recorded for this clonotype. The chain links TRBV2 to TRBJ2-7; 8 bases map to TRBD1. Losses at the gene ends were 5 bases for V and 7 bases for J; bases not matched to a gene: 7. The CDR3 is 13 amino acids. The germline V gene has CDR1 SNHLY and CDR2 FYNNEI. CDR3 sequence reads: CASSLGQGREQYF. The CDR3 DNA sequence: TGTGCCAGCAGTCTCGGACAGGGCAGGGAGCAGTACTTC.

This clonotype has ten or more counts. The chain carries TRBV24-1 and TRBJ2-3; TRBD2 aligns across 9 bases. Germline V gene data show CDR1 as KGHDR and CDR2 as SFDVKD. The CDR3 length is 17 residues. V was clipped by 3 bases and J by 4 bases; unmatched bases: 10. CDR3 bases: TGTGCCACCAGTGATCTGCCTAGCGGGATCCAGGCAGATACGCAGTATTTT. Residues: CATSDLPSGIQADTQYF.

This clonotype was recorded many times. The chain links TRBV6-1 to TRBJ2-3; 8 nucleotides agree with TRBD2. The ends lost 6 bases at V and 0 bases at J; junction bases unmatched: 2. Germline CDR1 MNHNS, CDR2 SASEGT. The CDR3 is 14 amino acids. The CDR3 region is CASRTSGSTDTQYF. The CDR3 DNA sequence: TGTGCCAGCAGAACTAGCGGAAGCACAGATACGCAGTATTTT.

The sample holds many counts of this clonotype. CDR3 DNA: TGTGCCAGCTCACCACCGTCTAAAGGTTCCTACGAGCAGTACTTC. Amino acids: CASSPPSKGSYEQYF. This rearrangement joins TRBV18 to TRBJ2-7; D ambiguous. V was shortened by 0 bases and J by 1 base, with 10 bases between the two germline ends. The CDR3 consists of 15 residues. Germline V gene sequence: CDR1 KGHSH, CDR2 LQKENI.

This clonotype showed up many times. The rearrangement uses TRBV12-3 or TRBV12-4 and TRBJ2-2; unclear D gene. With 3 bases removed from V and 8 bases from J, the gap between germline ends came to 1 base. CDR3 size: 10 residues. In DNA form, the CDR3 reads TGTGCCAGCAGTTTGGGGGAGCTGTTTTTT. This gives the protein CASSLGELFF.

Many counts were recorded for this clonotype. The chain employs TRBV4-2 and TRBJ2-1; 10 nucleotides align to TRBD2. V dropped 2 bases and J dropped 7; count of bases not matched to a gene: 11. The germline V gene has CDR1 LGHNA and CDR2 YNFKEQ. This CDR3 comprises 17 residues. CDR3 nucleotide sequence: TGTGCCAGCAGCCAACCCATCGCTAGCGGGAGTATAAATGAGCAGTTCTTC. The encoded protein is CASSQPIASGSINEQFF.

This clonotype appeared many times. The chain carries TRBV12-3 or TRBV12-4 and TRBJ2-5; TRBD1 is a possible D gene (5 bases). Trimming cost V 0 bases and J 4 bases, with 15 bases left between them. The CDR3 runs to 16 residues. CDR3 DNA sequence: TGTGCCAGCAGTTTAGCGGGCGGCAGGGCGATAGAGACCCAGTACTTC. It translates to CASSLAGGRAIETQYF.

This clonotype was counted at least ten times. In nucleotides, the CDR3 is TGCAGTGCCCAGGGACTCAGTGTCGGGGGGCAGTATTTT. Translation: CSAQGLSVGGQYF. The V gene is TRBV20-1, the J gene TRBJ2-3; tentatively, D is TRBD2 (6 bases). Germline V gene lookup returns CDR1 DFQATT and CDR2 SNEGSKA (reference sequence). The V end was cut by 6 bases, the J end by 11 bases, with 21 bases between. The CDR3 is made up of 13 amino acids.

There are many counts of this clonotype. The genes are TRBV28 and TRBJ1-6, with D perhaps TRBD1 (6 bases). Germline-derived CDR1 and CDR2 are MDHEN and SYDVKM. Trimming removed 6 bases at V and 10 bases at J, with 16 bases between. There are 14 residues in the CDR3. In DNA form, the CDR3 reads TGTGCCAGCAGAGGACAGTTGCGGGGATCACCCCTCCACTTT. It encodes CASRGQLRGSPLHF.

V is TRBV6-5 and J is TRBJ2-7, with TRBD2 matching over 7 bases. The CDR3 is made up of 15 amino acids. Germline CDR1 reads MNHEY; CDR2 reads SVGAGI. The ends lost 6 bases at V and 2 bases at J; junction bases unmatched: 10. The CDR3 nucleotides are TGTGCCAGCAGATCAAGCGGGAATCCAGCCTACGAGCAGTACTTC. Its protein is CASRSSGNPAYEQYF.

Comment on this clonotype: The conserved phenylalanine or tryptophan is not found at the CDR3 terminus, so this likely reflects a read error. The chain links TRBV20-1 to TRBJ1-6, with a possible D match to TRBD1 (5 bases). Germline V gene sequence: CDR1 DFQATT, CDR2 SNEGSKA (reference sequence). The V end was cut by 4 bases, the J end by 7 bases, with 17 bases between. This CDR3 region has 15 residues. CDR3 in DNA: TGCAGTGCTACCGTCCAGGGTTTATACAATTCACCCCTCCACCTT. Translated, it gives CSATVQGLYNSPLHL.

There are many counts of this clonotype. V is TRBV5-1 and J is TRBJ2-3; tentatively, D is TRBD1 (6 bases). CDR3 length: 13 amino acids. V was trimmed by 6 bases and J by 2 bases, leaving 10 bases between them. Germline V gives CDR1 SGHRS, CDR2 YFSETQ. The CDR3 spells CASTGANTDTQYF. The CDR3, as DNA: TGCGCCAGCACAGGGGCCAACACAGATACGCAGTATTTT.

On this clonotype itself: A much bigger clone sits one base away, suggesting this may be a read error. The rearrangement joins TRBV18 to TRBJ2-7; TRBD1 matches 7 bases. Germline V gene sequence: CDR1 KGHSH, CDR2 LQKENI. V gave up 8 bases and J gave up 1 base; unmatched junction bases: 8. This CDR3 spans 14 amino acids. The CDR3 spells CASPIDRASYEQYF. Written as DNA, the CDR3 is TGTGCCAGCCCAATCGACAGGGCTTCCTACGAGCAGTACTTC.

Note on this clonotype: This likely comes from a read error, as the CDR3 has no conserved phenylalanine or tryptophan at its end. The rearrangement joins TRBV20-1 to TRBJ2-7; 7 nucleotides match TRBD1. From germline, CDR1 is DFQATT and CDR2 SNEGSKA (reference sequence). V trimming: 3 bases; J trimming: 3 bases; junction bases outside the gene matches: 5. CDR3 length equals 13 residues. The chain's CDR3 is CSASLNRGYEQYL. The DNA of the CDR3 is TGCAGTGCTAGCCTAAACAGGGGCTACGAGCAGTACCTC.

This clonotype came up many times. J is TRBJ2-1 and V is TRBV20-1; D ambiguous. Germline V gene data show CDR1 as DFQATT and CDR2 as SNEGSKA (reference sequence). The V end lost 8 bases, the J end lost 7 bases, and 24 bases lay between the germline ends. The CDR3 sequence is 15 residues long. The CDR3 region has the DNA TGCAGTACCAAAGAGACGGGCTTATGGGGAAATGAGCAGTTCTTC. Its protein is CSTKETGLWGNEQFF.

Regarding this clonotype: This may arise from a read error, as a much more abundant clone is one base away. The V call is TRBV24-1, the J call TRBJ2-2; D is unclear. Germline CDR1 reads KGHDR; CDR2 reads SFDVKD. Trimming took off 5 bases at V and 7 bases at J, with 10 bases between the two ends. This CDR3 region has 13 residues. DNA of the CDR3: TGTGCCACCAGTGCCCTAGTTGGCGGGGAGCTGTTTTTT. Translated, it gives CATSALVGGELFF.

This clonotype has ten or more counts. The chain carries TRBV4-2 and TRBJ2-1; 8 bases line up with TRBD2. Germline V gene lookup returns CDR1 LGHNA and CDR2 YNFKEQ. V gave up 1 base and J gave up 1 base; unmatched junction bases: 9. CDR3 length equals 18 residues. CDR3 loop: CASSQGAHSGGSYNEQFF. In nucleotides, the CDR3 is TGTGCCAGCAGCCAAGGAGCTCACAGCGGGGGTTCCTACAATGAGCAGTTCTTC.

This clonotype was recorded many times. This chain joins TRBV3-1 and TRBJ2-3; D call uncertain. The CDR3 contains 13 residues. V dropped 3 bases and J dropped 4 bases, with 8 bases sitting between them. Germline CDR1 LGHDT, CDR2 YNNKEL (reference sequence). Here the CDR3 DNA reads TGTGCCAGCAGCCAGAAGGGTCCAGATACGCAGTATTTT. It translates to CASSQKGPDTQYF.

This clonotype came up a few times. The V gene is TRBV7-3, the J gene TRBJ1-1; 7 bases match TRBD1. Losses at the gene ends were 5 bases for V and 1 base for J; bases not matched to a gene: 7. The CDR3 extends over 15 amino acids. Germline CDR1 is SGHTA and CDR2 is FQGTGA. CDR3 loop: CASSETGARNTEAFF. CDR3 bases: TGTGCCAGCAGCGAAACAGGGGCGCGGAACACTGAAGCTTTCTTT.